Included here is one T cell receptor beta chain sequence, with context. This sample is part of a study of blood T cell repertoires in COVID-19. At the level of the study: Collection of acute and convalescent COVID-19 samples took place in the United States, Italy and Spain. The analysed material was cDNA or gDNA that came from T cells, B-cell-depleted T cells, or PBMCs.

Germline V CDR1 and CDR2: GTSNPN, SVGIG (reference sequence). This CDR3 contains 11 residues. V was shortened by 4 bases and J by 9 bases, with 10 bases between the two germline ends. Profiled with immunoSEQ multiplex PCR; TCRdb holds only in-frame clones, not every one. This repertoire shows more than 85,000 clones, 87% found once; its top ten account for roughly 2%. Sequenced sample: peripheral blood. The rearrangement joins TRBV30 to TRBJ2-1; D possibly corresponds to TRBD2 (6 bases). The TCR originated in a man in his fifties or sixties with active COVID-19. CDR3 bases: TGTGCCTGGACGCGGGATGGTGAGCAGTTCTTC. This translates into CAWTRDGEQFF. The entire variable domain, with the rest obtained from reference TRBV30 and TRBJ2-1, is as follows: SQTIHQWPATLVQPVGSPLSLECTVEGTSNPNLYWYRQAAGRGLQLLFYSVGIGQISSEVPQNLSASRPQDRQFILSSKKLLLSDSGFYLCAWTRDGEQFFGPGTRLTVL.